Listed below are T cell receptor beta chains from one sample, sequenced in a study of blood T cell repertoires in COVID-19. Profiled with immunoSEQ multiplex PCR; TCRdb holds only in-frame clones, not every one. The table lists about 74,000 clones, roughly 88% of them singletons. The sequencing sample was made of peripheral blood. All receptors come from a woman aged 45-60 years in a cohort sampled during active COVID-19. CDR3s include the opening cysteine and the closing phenylalanine or tryptophan. The order of the fields is clone size, V gene, J gene, D gene, CDR3 DNA, CDR3 protein. D genes are given only for firm matches. Clone size is given for some rows only: seen once, a few or many times, or a class if the clone is expanded.

abundance: -
v_gene: TRBV18
j_gene: TRBJ1-1
d_gene: -
CDR3nt: TGTGCCAGCTCACCCAGGGTGTTCACTGAAGCTTTCTTT
CDR3aa: CASSPRVFTEAFF

abundance: -
v_gene: TRBV18
j_gene: TRBJ2-3
d_gene: -
CDR3nt: TGTGCCAGCTCACGTGATCAGACTAGCACAGATACGCAGTATTTT
CDR3aa: CASSRDQTSTDTQYF

abundance: -
v_gene: TRBV19
j_gene: TRBJ1-5
d_gene: TRBD1
CDR3nt: TGTGCCAGTAGTGGACAGGCCCTTAGCAATCAGCCCCAGCATTTT
CDR3aa: CASSGQALSNQPQHF

abundance: -
v_gene: TRBV27
j_gene: TRBJ2-7
d_gene: -
CDR3nt: TGTGCCAGCAGTTTAATGGTCGGGACCTACGAGCAGTACTTC
CDR3aa: CASSLMVGTYEQYF

abundance: few
v_gene: TRBV19
j_gene: TRBJ2-7
d_gene: -
CDR3nt: TGTGCCAGTAGTCCCCCGATCGGGGGAAGGAACGAGCAGTACTTC
CDR3aa: CASSPPIGGRNEQYF

abundance: -
v_gene: TRBV5-6
j_gene: TRBJ1-4
d_gene: -
CDR3nt: TGTGCCAGCAGCCGACGGGGTGCTAATGAAAAACTGTTTTTT
CDR3aa: CASSRRGANEKLFF

abundance: -
v_gene: TRBV27
j_gene: TRBJ2-7
d_gene: TRBD1
CDR3nt: TGTGCCAGGGACAGGCTAGGGACGAGTTACTTC
CDR3aa: CARDRLGTSYF

abundance: -
v_gene: TRBV10-1
j_gene: TRBJ2-4
d_gene: -
CDR3nt: TGCGCCAGCAGTGACTCGGTTAACATTCAGTACTTC
CDR3aa: CASSDSVNIQYF

abundance: -
v_gene: TRBV29-1
j_gene: TRBJ2-1
d_gene: TRBD2
CDR3nt: TGCAGCGTTGTTTTAGCGGGAGGGCCAAATGAGCAGTTCTTC
CDR3aa: CSVVLAGGPNEQFF

abundance: once
v_gene: TRBV27
j_gene: TRBJ2-5
d_gene: -
CDR3nt: TGTGCCAGCAGTTTATTCACCAGAGAGACCCAGTACTTC
CDR3aa: CASSLFTRETQYF